The 20 T cell receptor beta chains presented below share a single source sample, sequenced in a study of early T cells in non-severe SARS-CoV-2 infection. TCRdb processed the 5' RACE reads anew with MiXCR; each CDR3 protein has one entry. Found here are over 60,000 distinct CDR3 sequences, around 12% of them singletons; the top ten hold about 4%. The sample comprised whole blood. Receptor source: an adult who was a healthcare worker with PCR-confirmed SARS-CoV-2 infection or an uninfected control (not recorded which).

This sequence joins TRBV2 and TRBJ1-1; D gene uncertain. V was clipped by 7 bases and J by 5 bases, with 11 bases between them. The V gene's germline CDR1 is SNHLY and CDR2 FYNNEI. The CDR3 has 12 amino acids. The CDR3 reads CASNHRGTEAFF. The DNA of the CDR3 is TGTGCCAGCAACCACAGAGGGACTGAAGCTTTCTTT. Full variable domain (remainder filled in from reference TRBV2 and TRBJ1-1): EPEVTQTPSHQVTQMGQEVILRCVPISNHLYFYWYRQILGQKVEFLVSFYNNEISEKSEIFDDQFSVERPDGSNFTLKIRSTKLEDSAMYFCASNHRGTEAFFGQGTRLTVV.

This sequence joins TRBV20-1 and TRBJ2-7; D might be TRBD2 (5 bases). With 3 bases removed from V and 0 bases from J, the gap between germline ends came to 12 bases. The CDR3 has 14 residues. CDR1 DFQATT and CDR2 SNEGSKA come from the germline V gene (reference sequence). CDR3 protein: CSARSSRGSYEQYF. CDR3 in DNA: TGCAGTGCTAGGAGTTCCCGGGGCTCCTACGAGCAGTACTTC.

The chain links TRBV13 to TRBJ2-5, with TRBD2 matching 7 bases. V lost 5 bases to trimming and J lost 5 bases; unmatched junction nucleotides: 8. The CDR3 extends over 14 amino acids. Germline-derived CDR1 and CDR2 are PRHDT and FYEKMQ (reference sequence). This CDR3 reads CASSSRTRGETQYF. The CDR3 DNA follows: TGTGCCAGCAGCAGTCGGACTAGAGGGGAGACCCAGTACTTC.

This clonotype appeared a few times. This chain links TRBV7-6 with TRBJ2-7; D perhaps matches TRBD1 (8 bases). V was pared by 0 bases and J by 6 bases, with 12 bases between. Per the germline V gene, CDR1 is SGHVS and CDR2 is FNYEAQ. The CDR3 is 14 amino acids. This CDR3 reads CASSLATGGGEQYF. Written as DNA, the CDR3 is TGTGCCAGCAGCTTAGCCACAGGGGGGGGCGAGCAGTACTTC.

There are a few counts of this clonotype. The CDR3 is CSARDRVWGDIQYF. The CDR3 region has the DNA TGCAGTGCTAGAGATCGGGTATGGGGGGACATTCAGTACTTC. This sequence joins TRBV20-1 and TRBJ2-4; tentatively, D is TRBD2 (6 bases). Germline lookup yields CDR1 DFQATT and CDR2 SNEGSKA (reference sequence). This CDR3 has 14 amino acids. The V end was cut by 0 bases, the J end by 8 bases, with 14 bases between.

The genes are TRBV5-1 and TRBJ2-3, with 9 positions matching TRBD2. Per the germline V gene, CDR1 is SGHRS and CDR2 is YFSETQ. Trimming took 4 bases from V and 1 from J; bases not matched to a gene: 4. The CDR3 loop spans 15 amino acids. The CDR3 nucleotides read TGCGCCAGCAGCGGAGCGGGGGGTCGCACAGATACGCAGTATTTT. Its protein product is CASSGAGGRTDTQYF.

This clonotype has just a few counts. The V call is TRBV7-6, the J call TRBJ1-4; D possibly corresponds to TRBD1 (6 bases). The V gene lost 1 base and the J gene lost 8 bases, with 14 bases spanning the gap. Looked up from germline, CDR1 is SGHVS and CDR2 is FNYEAQ. The CDR3 consists of 15 residues. CDR3 bases: TGTGCCAGCAGCTTAGTAAGGGGGGCGGTGGAAAAACTGTTTTTT. Translation: CASSLVRGAVEKLFF.

Many counts were recorded for this clonotype. This chain connects TRBV28 to TRBJ2-7; the D gene could be TRBD1 or TRBD2 (5 bases each). The CDR3 covers 12 residues. The germline V and J ends were trimmed by 6 bases and 12 bases, with 18 bases remaining between them. Germline V lookup: CDR1 MDHEN, CDR2 SYDVKM. The CDR3 here is CASSPGRPTPYF. The CDR3 nucleotides read TGTGCCAGCAGCCCGGGGCGGCCGACCCCGTACTTC.

This clonotype appeared a few times. The chain is built from TRBV7-3 and TRBJ2-5; TRBD2 matches at 7 bases. The germline gives CDR1 SGHTA, CDR2 FQGTGA. The CDR3 extends over 13 amino acids. Trimming took 1 base from V and 5 from J; bases not matched to a gene: 1. CDR3 coding DNA: TGTGCCAGCAGCTTAAGGGACTACGAGACCCAGTACTTC. This encodes CASSLRDYETQYF.

This chain connects TRBV9 to TRBJ1-6; D remains ambiguous. In germline, CDR1 is SGDLS, CDR2 YYNGEE. Trimming shortened V by 1 base and J by 9 bases, and 14 bases separated the two germline ends. CDR3 length: 15 amino acids. This CDR3 is CASSVYAGFGSPLHF. CDR3 in DNA: TGTGCCAGCAGCGTATATGCGGGGTTCGGTTCACCCCTCCACTTT.

The chain recombines TRBV7-8 with TRBJ2-1; weak D call: TRBD2 (6 bases). The ends were cut back, 5 bases at V and 1 base at J, with 12 bases in the middle. CDR1 is SGHVS, CDR2 FQNEAQ, per germline. This CDR3 is built from 15 residues. The CDR3 DNA reads TGTGCCAGCAGCCTGCGCGCGGGGTCCTACAATGAGCAGTTCTTC. It is translated as CASSLRAGSYNEQFF.

The chain links TRBV29-1 to TRBJ2-7; D not certain. Germline CDR1 reads SQVTM; CDR2 reads ANQGSEA. V lost 7 bases and J lost 1, with 11 bases in between. The CDR3 contains 12 residues. The CDR3 is CSAPLYSYEQYF. Here the CDR3 DNA reads TGCAGCGCCCCGTTATATTCCTACGAGCAGTACTTC.

This clonotype was counted a few times. The chain is built from TRBV20-1 and TRBJ2-3; tentatively, D is TRBD2 (6 bases). Trimming cost V 5 bases and J 4 bases, with 10 bases left between them. Germline CDR1 and CDR2: DFQATT and SNEGSKA (reference sequence). The CDR3 consists of 12 residues. The CDR3 region has the DNA TGCAGTGCTTTAGCGGCCCCAGATACGCAGTATTTT. Its translation is CSALAAPDTQYF.

This clonotype was seen more than once but under ten times. V usage is TRBV11-2 and J usage is TRBJ2-5; D not resolved. V was shortened by 5 bases and J by 5 bases, with 9 bases between the two germline ends. The CDR3 contains 12 residues. CDR1 is SGHAT and CDR2 is FQNNGV in the germline V gene. Here the CDR3 reads CASSREEETQYF. The CDR3 DNA reads TGTGCCAGCAGCCGAGAAGAGGAGACCCAGTACTTC.

This clonotype occurred a few times. This sequence joins TRBV7-9 and TRBJ2-1; D is possibly TRBD1 (5 bases). Trimming stripped 5 bases from V and 7 bases from J, with 15 bases between. The length of the CDR3 is 14 residues. Per the germline V gene, CDR1 is SEHNR and CDR2 is FQNEAQ (reference sequence). For the CDR3, the DNA is TGTGCCAGCAGCCCCTCAGGGCGCCGTAATGAGCAGTTCTTC. This encodes CASSPSGRRNEQFF.

This clonotype occurred many times. The chain carries TRBV6-2 or TRBV6-3 and TRBJ2-7; a possible D gene is TRBD1 (7 bases). The length of the CDR3 is 14 residues. The V and J ends lost 6 bases and 5 bases respectively, with 17 bases between them. Germline CDR1 MNHEY, CDR2 SVGEGT. The CDR3 loop is CASSFGRQGHEQYF. CDR3 bases: TGTGCCAGCAGCTTCGGGAGACAGGGCCACGAGCAGTACTTC.

This clonotype has at least ten counts. The chain couples TRBV2 to TRBJ1-1; no clear D. Deletions cut 10 bases from V and 3 bases from J, with 15 bases between. The V gene's germline CDR1 is SNHLY and CDR2 FYNNEI. The CDR3 has 13 amino acids. CDR3 bases: TGTGCCACCTCGTGGGGAAGAGACACTGAAGCTTTCTTT. Translating gives CATSWGRDTEAFF.

This clonotype occurred a few times. CDR3 sequence: CASSPHGGFQETQYF. CDR3 DNA sequence: TGTGCCAGCAGCCCCCACGGGGGGTTTCAAGAGACCCAGTACTTC. V is TRBV6-5 and J is TRBJ2-5, with 7 nucleotides matching TRBD2. Trimming took 6 bases from V and 2 from J; bases not matched to a gene: 9. The CDR3 totals 15 residues. CDR1 is MNHEY, CDR2 SVGAGI, per germline.

The V gene is TRBV11-2, the J gene TRBJ2-1; 7 bases fit TRBD1. This CDR3 has 14 residues. With V trimmed by 5 bases and J by 6 bases, 7 bases remained unmatched. Per germline, CDR1 SGHAT and CDR2 FQNNGV. The CDR3 loop is CASSPPWDSNEQFF. CDR3 DNA sequence: TGTGCCAGCAGCCCGCCCTGGGACAGCAATGAGCAGTTCTTC.

The rearrangement joins TRBV15 to TRBJ1-4; D not certain. CDR1 is LNHNV and CDR2 is YYDKDF in the germline V gene (reference sequence). This CDR3 comprises 14 residues. V lost 0 bases and J lost 5, with 7 bases in between. CDR3 DNA: TGTGCCACCAGCAGAGAGGAGGCAAATGAAAAACTGTTTTTT. Translating it yields CATSREEANEKLFF.